The next 21 T cell receptor beta chains were all read from a single sample in a study of cytomegalovirus exposure and HLA in healthy donors. The PCR used 60 Vbeta and 13 Jbeta primers. Repertoires were generated with immunoSEQ multiplex PCR, while TCRdb's copy carries only in-frame clones and drops some. The table lists around 150,000 clones, 80% to 90% of them singletons. The sequencing sample was made of PBMCs. All receptors derive from a woman in her 50s in good health and CMV-seronegative.

The chain recombines TRBV6-5 with TRBJ2-1, with 8 bases fitting TRBD2. CDR1 and CDR2 from the germline V gene are MNHEY and SVGAGI. CDR3 length: 16 amino acids. The trim removed 0 bases at V and 5 bases at J, leaving 6 bases unmatched. CDR3 loop: CASSYSRTSRNNEQFF. CDR3 in DNA: TGTGCCAGCAGTTACTCGAGGACTAGCAGGAACAATGAGCAGTTCTTC.

The chain has TRBV30 and TRBJ1-4, with D tentatively TRBD1 (5 bases). The germline CDR1 and CDR2 sequences are GTSNPN and SVGIG (reference sequence). Deletions cut 0 bases from V and 5 bases from J, with 10 bases between. The CDR3 is 14 amino acids. In DNA, the CDR3 is TGTGCCTGGAGTGTAGGGCAGGGCAATGAAAAACTGTTTTTT. Translation gives CAWSVGQGNEKLFF.

This chain joins TRBV7-2 and TRBJ2-5; no definite D call. V dropped 1 base and J dropped 2 bases, with 11 bases sitting between them. Germline CDR1 is SGHTA and CDR2 is FQGNSA. The CDR3 loop spans 15 amino acids. The CDR3 sequence: CASSLVDKSQETQYF. CDR3 nucleotide sequence: TGTGCCAGCAGCTTAGTCGACAAATCTCAAGAGACCCAGTACTTC. The full variable domain, completed using reference TRBV7-2 and TRBJ2-5, is GAGVSQSPSNKVTEKGKDVELRCDPISGHTALYWYRQSLGQGLEFLIYFQGNSAPDKSGLPSDRFSAERTGGSVSTLTIQRTQQEDSAVYLCASSLVDKSQETQYFGPGTRLLVL.

The V and J genes are TRBV5-6 and TRBJ1-5; no reliable D call. Germline V gene lookup returns CDR1 SGHDT and CDR2 YYEEEE. This CDR3 is built from 14 residues. Trimming removed 0 bases from V and 5 bases from J, with 9 bases in between. The CDR3: CASSLGGMDQPQHF. The CDR3 region has the DNA TGTGCCAGCAGCTTGGGCGGGATGGATCAGCCCCAGCATTTT.

The genes are TRBV18 and TRBJ2-1; TRBD1 matches 11 bases. The V segment lost 2 bases and the J segment 10 bases; nucleotides outside the gene matches: 13. The CDR3 covers 17 residues. Germline V gene sequence: CDR1 KGHSH, CDR2 LQKENI. CDR3 loop: CASSPRSGQGGTQEQFF. The CDR3 region has the DNA TGTGCCAGCTCACCAAGGTCGGGACAGGGGGGGACTCAAGAGCAGTTCTTC.

This chain joins TRBV7-2 and TRBJ2-7, with D maybe TRBD1 (7 bases). Germline values: CDR1 SGHTA, CDR2 FQGNSA. Deletions cut 5 bases from V and 1 base from J, with 12 bases between. The CDR3 has 14 residues. In DNA form, the CDR3 reads TGTGCCAGCAGCGCAGGGGGAGGATCCTACGAGCAGTACTTC. Translation: CASSAGGGSYEQYF.

DNA for the CDR3: TGTGCCAGCTCTCCCGGGACTATCACAGATACGCAGTATTTT. Amino acids: CASSPGTITDTQYF. The rearrangement uses TRBV18 and TRBJ2-3; 7 bases map to TRBD2. V shed 6 bases and J 2 bases; nucleotides not matched to a gene: 5. The CDR3 has 14 amino acids. CDR1 and CDR2 from the germline V gene are KGHSH and LQKENI.

The rearrangement uses TRBV5-1 and TRBJ2-7; 9 bases map to TRBD1. The V segment lost 0 bases and the J segment 6 bases; nucleotides outside the gene matches: 4. Per germline, CDR1 SGHRS and CDR2 YFSETQ. The CDR3 extends over 14 amino acids. CDR3 bases: TGCGCCAGCAGCTTGGCAGGGACAGGGCGCGAGCAGTACTTC. Translating gives CASSLAGTGREQYF.

The chain employs TRBV6-1 and TRBJ2-7, with 10 nucleotides matching TRBD2. Germline assignment: CDR1 MNHNS and CDR2 SASEGT. Unmatched junction bases numbered 5, after V lost 5 bases and J lost 1 base. The CDR3 is made up of 15 amino acids. As DNA, the CDR3 is TGTGCCAGCAGTCCTCTAGCGGGGGTTTCCTACGAGCAGTACTTC. Amino acids: CASSPLAGVSYEQYF.

The V call is TRBV7-9, the J call TRBJ2-7, with TRBD1 as a possible D gene (6 bases). Germline V gene sequence: CDR1 SEHNR, CDR2 FQNEAQ (reference sequence). Between the trimmed V and J ends, which lost 7 bases and 1 base, there was a span of 17 bases. This CDR3 spans 15 amino acids. CDR3 coding DNA: TGTGCCAGCACCCACTCAGGGGAATTATCCTACGAGCAGTACTTC. This sequence encodes CASTHSGELSYEQYF.

This sequence joins TRBV18 and TRBJ2-5, with 14 bases fitting TRBD2. Losses at the gene ends were 4 bases for V and 3 bases for J; bases not matched to a gene: 4. CDR3 length equals 16 residues. Per germline, CDR1 KGHSH and CDR2 LQKENI. The chain's CDR3 is CASSRGLAGGEETQYF. CDR3 DNA sequence: TGTGCCAGCTCACGCGGACTAGCGGGGGGTGAAGAGACCCAGTACTTC.

This clone was detected only once. The rearrangement uses TRBV6-1 and TRBJ1-4; 8 bases fit TRBD1. Germline V gene lookup returns CDR1 MNHNS and CDR2 SASEGT. The trim removed 2 bases at V and 9 bases at J, leaving 5 bases unmatched. The CDR3 covers 14 residues. CDR3 protein: CASSESGGVKKLFF. DNA for the CDR3: TGTGCCAGCAGTGAATCAGGGGGCGTGAAAAAACTGTTTTTT.

V and J are TRBV25-1 and TRBJ2-5; possibly TRBD1 for D (5 bases). The CDR3 runs to 13 residues. CDR1 and CDR2 from the germline V gene are MGHDK and SYGVNS. The V gene lost 4 bases and the J gene lost 3 bases, with 9 bases spanning the gap. CDR3 nucleotide sequence: TGTGCCAGCAGTGGCAGGGTAAAAGAGACCCAGTACTTC. It specifies CASSGRVKETQYF.

The sample holds a few counts of this clone. The chain couples TRBV7-9 to TRBJ2-3; D perhaps matches TRBD1 (5 bases). Trimming cost V 5 bases and J 4 bases, with 16 bases left between them. There are 15 residues in the CDR3. Germline V gene sequence: CDR1 SEHNR, CDR2 FQNEAQ (reference sequence). CDR3 coding DNA: TGTGCCAGCAGCCGACAGAATACAAGGGCAGATACGCAGTATTTT. Its protein product is CASSRQNTRADTQYF.

This rearrangement joins TRBV28 to TRBJ1-5, with TRBD1 as a possible D gene (5 bases). Germline CDR1 is MDHEN and CDR2 is SYDVKM. V dropped 7 bases and J dropped 0 bases, with 10 bases sitting between them. The CDR3 runs to 14 residues. DNA of the CDR3: TGTGCCAGCAAGGAAAGGGGTAGCAATCAGCCCCAGCATTTT. As protein: CASKERGSNQPQHF.

The chain links TRBV27 to TRBJ2-5; TRBD1 matches 7 bases. The CDR3 sequence is 15 residues long. The V and J ends lost 5 bases and 1 base, in that order; junction bases with no gene match: 7. Germline CDR1 MNHEY, CDR2 SMNVEV (reference sequence). In DNA form, the CDR3 reads TGTGCCAGCAGTACGCCCCGGGACAGCCAAGAGACCCAGTACTTC. This gives the protein CASSTPRDSQETQYF.

The gene calls are TRBV5-4 and TRBJ2-5; 7 bases line up with TRBD1. Germline values: CDR1 SGHNT, CDR2 YYREEE (reference sequence). The trim removed 4 bases at V and 5 bases at J, leaving 8 bases unmatched. The CDR3 spans 14 residues. CDR3 sequence reads: CASSPDRTRETQYF. CDR3 in DNA: TGTGCCAGCAGCCCGGACAGGACCCGGGAGACCCAGTACTTC.

This chain joins TRBV7-3 and TRBJ1-5; D not resolved. Germline CDR1 SGHTA, CDR2 FQGTGA. The CDR3 extends over 15 amino acids. V was trimmed by 5 bases and J by 4 bases, leaving 15 bases between them. The CDR3 DNA is TGTGCCAGCAGCAAGGAGGGAACCACTAATCAGCCCCAGCATTTT. This sequence encodes CASSKEGTTNQPQHF.

The chain joins TRBV7-9 to TRBJ2-7; the match to TRBD2 covers 11 bases. V shed 4 bases, J shed 2 bases, and the junction held 4 bases outside the gene matches. The CDR3 spans 15 residues. Germline V CDR1 and CDR2: SEHNR, FQNEAQ (reference sequence). The CDR3 region has the DNA TGTGCCAGCAGCTGGGGGACTAGCGGAGCCTACGAGCAGTACTTC. It is translated as CASSWGTSGAYEQYF.

In nucleotides, the CDR3 is TGTGCCAGTAGTTCCAGACAGGACACATACACCGGGGAGCTGTTTTTT. Its protein product is CASSSRQDTYTGELFF. The V and J genes are TRBV19 and TRBJ2-2; a possible D gene is TRBD1 (6 bases). Between the trimmed V and J ends, which lost 5 bases and 3 bases, there was a span of 16 bases. The germline V gene has CDR1 LNHDA and CDR2 SQIVND (reference sequence). The CDR3 extends over 16 amino acids.

This sequence joins TRBV6-1 and TRBJ2-1, with D tentatively TRBD2 (5 bases). The ends were cut back, 2 bases at V and 9 bases at J, with 8 bases in the middle. Looked up from germline, CDR1 is MNHNS and CDR2 is SASEGT. The CDR3 length is 12 residues. In DNA, the CDR3 is TGTGCCAGCAGTGAACTAGCCTCTGAGCAGTTCTTC. It codes for CASSELASEQFF.